This is a list of T cell receptor beta chains from one sample in a study of cytomegalovirus exposure and HLA in healthy donors. Assay: immunoSEQ multiplex PCR; the TCRdb copy retains only in-frame clones and omits some. This sample has 160,000 or so clones, with approximately 79% found just once. Sequenced input: PBMCs. These receptors originate from a man aged 40-49 years in good health and CMV-seropositive. CDR3s leave out the opening cysteine and the closing phenylalanine or tryptophan.

>TRBV6-6|TRBJ1-1
ASSQLIAGEKRAF
>TRBV19|TRBJ1-1
ASSVLSGAMNTEAF
>TRBV7-3|TRBJ2-1
ASSPRGSGSPHYNEQF
>TRBV9|TRBJ2-7
ASSRRGTQSYEQY
>TRBV7-7|TRBJ2-1
ASSLDATSAIRGYNEQF
>TRBV19|TRBJ1-5
ASTGTDYQPQH
>TRBV2|TRBJ1-2
ASIGQGVGYT
>TRBV6-5|TRBJ2-5
ASSSLGEAEETQY
>TRBV28|TRBJ2-7
ASSSPRGSLPDEQY
>TRBV6-6|TRBJ2-1
ASSYGTSGRFDEQF
>TRBV15|TRBJ1-5
ATSRDRVNQPQH
>TRBV9|TRBJ2-1
ASSASAIVYNEQF
>TRBV2|TRBJ1-1
ASSDLAGSTEAF
>TRBV10-3|TRBJ2-1
AISDAGGEQF
>TRBV2|TRBJ2-5
ASSGRAGETQY
>TRBV4-1|TRBJ1-5
ASSQENSVMNQPQH
>TRBV12-5|TRBJ2-7
ASGLVLAGSYEQY
>TRBV6-5|TRBJ2-6
ASSPPVAGANGLT
>TRBV18|TRBJ2-5
ASSPPGGRVEETQY
>TRBV28|TRBJ1-5
ASSFFRGNNQPQH
>TRBV7-3|TRBJ2-5
ASSLTGGQGQAQY
>TRBV6-5|TRBJ2-7
ASSYRAGDFSEQY
>TRBV27|.
ASSPRQGAGEQY
>TRBV28|TRBJ2-5
ASSNGVWAGGVETQY
>TRBV19|TRBJ2-7
ASSTSGTGSYEQY
>TRBV11-3|TRBJ2-7
ASSPTRSSYEQY
>TRBV5-4|TRBJ2-7
ASSLDLQGANEQY
>TRBV6-4|TRBJ2-2
ASSADRGAGELF
>TRBV14|TRBJ1-2
ASSRAGGSWDYGYT
>TRBV25-1|TRBJ2-1
ASSEGQGYEQF
>TRBV19|TRBJ1-6
ASSITGGGDNSPLH
>TRBV19|TRBJ2-7
ASSIATASYEQY
>TRBV5-1|TRBJ2-1
ASSLEGLASNEQF
>TRBV5-1|TRBJ2-3
ASSFRAGSADTQY
>TRBV7-2|TRBJ1-2
ASSLVAPTGYGYT
>TRBV28|TRBJ1-5
ASSRMSGDQPQH
>TRBV11-1|TRBJ2-5
ASSSLAGVETQY
>TRBV27|TRBJ2-5
ASSYSYQETQY
>TRBV11-2|TRBJ2-7
ASSTLTGGYEQY
>TRBV5-5|TRBJ2-7
ASSPRGGSYEQY
>TRBV28|TRBJ1-2
ASSAANYGYT
>TRBV5-1|TRBJ2-3
ASSLGLAGTDTQY
>TRBV11-3|TRBJ2-7
ASSFLESSYEQY
>TRBV19|TRBJ1-2
ASGVHRGKPCYT
>TRBV19|TRBJ1-5
ASSTKQGGSNQPQH